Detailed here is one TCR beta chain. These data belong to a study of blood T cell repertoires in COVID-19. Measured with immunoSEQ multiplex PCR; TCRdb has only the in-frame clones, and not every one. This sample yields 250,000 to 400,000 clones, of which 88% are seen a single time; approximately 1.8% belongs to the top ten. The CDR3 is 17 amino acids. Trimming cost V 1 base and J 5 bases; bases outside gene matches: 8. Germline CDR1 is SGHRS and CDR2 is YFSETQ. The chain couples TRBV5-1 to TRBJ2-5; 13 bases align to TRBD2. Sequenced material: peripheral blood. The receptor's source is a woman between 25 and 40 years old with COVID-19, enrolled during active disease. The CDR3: CASSLPGTSGGAETQYF. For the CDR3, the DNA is TGCGCCAGCAGCTTGCCTGGAACTAGCGGGGGGGCGGAGACCCAGTACTTC.